The sequence of this T cell receptor beta chain was determined in a study of T cell responses to AZD1222 COVID-19 vaccine. Whole-study results and caveats: Repertoire samples came only from after the peak T cell response. Among those given AZD1222, only five or six were seropositive at baseline. Donors were chiefly white British, with a greater number of females, and clonal diversity was perhaps underestimated. A reported finding is that nearly half of spike-specific TCRs target unmutated variant regions.

About this clone itself: Antigen specificity is unknown.

V lost 10 bases, J lost 3 bases, and 16 bases stayed unmatched. This CDR3 has 17 residues. Germline V CDR1 and CDR2: ENHRY, SYGVKD. Clones were sequenced by immunoSEQ multiplex PCR, and TCRdb holds only the in-frame ones, with some missing. The sample includes roughly 120,000 clones, about 86% of them seen just once. This material consisted of peripheral blood, taken on day 0 of AZD1222 vaccination. The V and J genes are TRBV10-3 and TRBJ2-2, with TRBD2 matching over 8 bases. The sequence derives from an adult in good health. The CDR3 bases are TGTGCCACTTCCCACGGCGGGAGGAGGCCGGACACCGGGGAGCTGTTTTTT. Amino acids: CATSHGGRRPDTGELFF.